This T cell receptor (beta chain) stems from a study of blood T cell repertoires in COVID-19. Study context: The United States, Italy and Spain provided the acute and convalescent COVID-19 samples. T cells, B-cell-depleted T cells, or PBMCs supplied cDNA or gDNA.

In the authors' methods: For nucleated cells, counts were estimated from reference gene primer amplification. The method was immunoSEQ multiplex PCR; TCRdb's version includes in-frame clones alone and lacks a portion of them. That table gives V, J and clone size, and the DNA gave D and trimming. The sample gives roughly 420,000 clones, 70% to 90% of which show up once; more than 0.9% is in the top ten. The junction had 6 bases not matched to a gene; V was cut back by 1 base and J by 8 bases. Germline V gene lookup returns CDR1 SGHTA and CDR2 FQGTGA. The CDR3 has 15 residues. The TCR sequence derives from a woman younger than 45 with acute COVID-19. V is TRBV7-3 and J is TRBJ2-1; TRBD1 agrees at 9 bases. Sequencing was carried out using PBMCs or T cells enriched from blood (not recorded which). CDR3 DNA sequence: TGTGCCAGCAGCTTAATTGGGACAGGGATCGATGAGCAGTTCTTC. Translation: CASSLIGTGIDEQFF.